This TCR beta chain was documented in a study of blood T cell repertoires in COVID-19. About the study: The samples span acute and convalescent COVID-19 from the United States, Italy and Spain.

Germline V CDR1 and CDR2: SGDLS, YYNGEE. The CDR3 runs 15 residues. After removal of 3 bases from V and 0 bases from J, the junction contained 2 bases not matched to a gene. Authors' analysis steps: Amplified reference gene primers provided the basis for estimating nucleated cell counts. Assay used: immunoSEQ multiplex PCR; TCRdb lists only in-frame clones, some missing. V and J calls and clone size are given by that table; D and trimming were obtained from the DNA. The sample consists of 55,000 to 75,000 clones, roughly 88% of them appearing once. This TCR was sampled from a human donor in a cohort sampled during active COVID-19. This chain uses TRBV9 with TRBJ1-3, with 8 bases aligning to TRBD1. The specimen sequenced was peripheral blood. CDR3 coding DNA: TGTGCCAGCAGCGGGACAGGGAACTCTGGAAACACCATATATTTT. Its protein is CASSGTGNSGNTIYF.